This T cell receptor (beta chain) was obtained from a study of Ad26.COV2.S vaccination and SARS-CoV-2 variants. Overall study results and limits: An underestimation of total T cell responses may have resulted from the TCR breadth and depth analyses.

The treatment: some 20 received Ad26.COV2.S at low or high dose, single or two shots; about 5 received placebo; per-sample allocation not given. Material that was analyzed had been drawn on day 63 after the first vaccine or placebo injection. Vaccination employed an Ad26 vector expressing the Wuhan-strain SARS-CoV-2 spike. In the case of this clone: Its target is unknown.

Germline V gene data show CDR1 as MDHEN and CDR2 as SYDVKM. The CDR3 totals 13 residues. Trimming cost V 6 bases and J 2 bases, with 10 bases left between them. Some clones are missing from TCRdb's copy, which holds only in-frame ones; the method was immunoSEQ multiplex PCR. The sample comprises some 450,000 clones, about nine tenths of which are singletons, and around 4.5% rests with the top ten. The V call is TRBV28, the J call TRBJ1-2, with D unresolved. The sequence was collected from a person between 18 and 65 years old who received the Ad26.COV2.S COVID-19 vaccine or a placebo. This specimen was peripheral blood, taken in a trial of Ad26.COV2.S vaccine versus placebo. CDR3 DNA: TGTGCCAGCAGGGAGGACCCCAACTATGGCTACACCTTC. Amino acids: CASREDPNYGYTF.